Following are 20 T cell receptor beta chains from one sample sequenced in a study of control samples from healthy donors and cancer patients. The table came from immunoSEQ multiplex PCR; TCRdb's copy has only in-frame clones and leaves some out. Of fewer than 80,000 clones in the sample, around 91% were seen once. The sequencing sample was made of PBMCs. The origin of the receptors is a man aged 60 to 75 with colorectal cancer.

The chain employs TRBV21-1 and TRBJ2-7; the D call of TRBD2 is as the table states it, not checked on the DNA. TRBV21-1 is noted as a pseudogene. The CDR3 runs 12 residues. The CDR3 DNA reads TGTGCCAGCAGAAGACTTTTCTACGAGCAGTACTTC. As protein: CASRRLFYEQYF.

The chain links TRBV12-2 to TRBJ2-7; the DNA was not used to check the table's D call, TRBD2. TRBV12-2 constitutes a pseudogene. The CDR3 length is 15 residues. As DNA, the CDR3 is TGTGCTCGGTCGGCGAGGCTAGCGGAAACCTACGAGCAGTACTTC. Translated, it gives CARSARLAETYEQYF.

The chain has TRBV6-1 and TRBJ1-5; D unresolved. CDR1 and CDR2 from the germline V gene are MNHNS and SASEGT. CDR3 size: 13 residues. With 3 bases removed from V and 3 bases from J, the gap between germline ends came to 6 bases. CDR3 sequence: CASSETLNQPQHF. CDR3 nucleotide sequence: TGTGCCAGCAGTGAGACCCTCAATCAGCCCCAGCATTTT.

In this sample, this clone turned up once. The genes are TRBV14 and TRBJ2-1; D remains unclear. This CDR3 spans 12 amino acids. Germline CDR1 SGHDN, CDR2 FVKESK. V lost 0 bases to trimming and J lost 7 bases, with 4 bases between them. The CDR3 bases are TGTGCCAGCAGCCAAGACCCAAATGAGCAGTTCTTC. This sequence encodes CASSQDPNEQFF.

This clone was picked up one time. The V and J genes are TRBV19 and TRBJ1-5; 10 positions agree with TRBD1. Trimming at V came to 3 bases and at J to 4 bases, leaving 21 bases not matched to a gene. Germline V CDR1 and CDR2: LNHDA, SQIVND (reference sequence). The CDR3 covers 21 residues. CDR3 DNA sequence: TGTGCCAGTAGTATTCTCCTTCCGACCTCCGGGACAGGGGAATTTAATCAGCCCCAGCATTTT. This sequence encodes CASSILLPTSGTGEFNQPQHF.

The chain couples TRBV2 to TRBJ1-2, with 7 nucleotides matching TRBD1. The germline V gene encodes CDR1 SNHLY and CDR2 FYNNEI. The trim removed 3 bases at V and 2 bases at J, leaving 3 bases unmatched. The CDR3 has 14 amino acids. Written as DNA, the CDR3 is TGTGCCAGCAGTGATCCGACAGGGAACTATGGCTACACCTTC. It codes for CASSDPTGNYGYTF.

The rearrangement uses TRBV5-1 and TRBJ2-3, with D perhaps TRBD2 (5 bases). The CDR3 totals 14 residues. Germline CDR1 SGHRS, CDR2 YFSETQ. V was trimmed by 4 bases and J by 5 bases, leaving 14 bases between them. CDR3 in amino acids: CASSGLRGEDTQYF. DNA for the CDR3: TGCGCCAGCAGCGGGCTTCGGGGTGAAGATACGCAGTATTTT.

This chain links TRBV30 with TRBJ2-3; D possibly matches TRBD1 or TRBD2 (5 bases each). CDR1 is GTSNPN and CDR2 is SVGIG in the germline V gene (reference sequence). The V end lost 5 bases, the J end lost 0 bases, and 18 bases lay between the germline ends. The CDR3 contains 16 residues. The CDR3 here is CAWSLEGSSSTDTQYF. The CDR3 DNA follows: TGTGCCTGGTCCCTCGAGGGGTCCTCTAGCACAGATACGCAGTATTTT.

The CDR3 loop reads CARGGQGGRTDTQYF. The CDR3 DNA reads TGTGCCAGGGGAGGACAGGGGGGGAGGACAGATACGCAGTATTTT. The rearrangement joins TRBV2 to TRBJ2-3; TRBD1 agrees at 10 bases. This CDR3 has 15 amino acids. V lost 9 bases, J lost 3 bases, and 9 bases stayed unmatched. Germline CDR1 SNHLY, CDR2 FYNNEI.

The genes are TRBV4-1 and TRBJ1-1; D uncertain. The CDR3 runs 16 residues. Germline V gene data show CDR1 as MGHRA and CDR2 as YSYEKL. Trimming left V 1 base short and J 0 bases short, with 12 bases between. CDR3 bases: TGCGCCAGCAGCCAAGGGGCTCAGCGCATGAACACTGAAGCTTTCTTT. Protein: CASSQGAQRMNTEAFF.

There are a few counts of this clone. The V gene is TRBV13, the J gene TRBJ2-5; TRBD2 aligns across 7 bases. Germline CDR1 and CDR2: PRHDT and FYEKMQ (reference sequence). The CDR3 runs 15 residues. Trimming at V came to 4 bases and at J to 3 bases, leaving 8 bases not matched to a gene. The CDR3 DNA is TGTGCCAGCAGCTACATACTAGCGCCAGAAGAGACCCAGTACTTC. The encoded protein is CASSYILAPEETQYF.

J is TRBJ1-5 and V is TRBV4-2; D might be TRBD1 (6 bases). V lost 0 bases and J lost 6, with 12 bases in between. Germline lookup yields CDR1 LGHNA and CDR2 YNFKEQ. The CDR3 loop spans 15 amino acids. The CDR3 nucleotides are TGTGCCAGCAGCCAAGATCAACAGGGTCCTCAGCCCCAGCATTTT. This translates into CASSQDQQGPQPQHF.

This clone was picked up a small number of times. The rearrangement links TRBV5-4 to TRBJ2-3; 8 bases map to TRBD1. Unmatched junction bases numbered 6, after V lost 0 bases and J lost 3 bases. This CDR3 is built from 16 residues. CDR1 is SGHNT, CDR2 YYREEE, per germline (reference sequence). Here the CDR3 reads CASSLDRDRLTDTQYF. CDR3 bases: TGTGCCAGCAGCTTGGACCGGGACAGGCTAACAGATACGCAGTATTTT. Supplemented by reference TRBV5-4 and TRBJ2-3, the full variable domain reads ETGVTQSPTHLIKTRGQQVTLRCSSQSGHNTVSWYQQALGQGPQFIFQYYREEENGRGNFPPRFSGLQFPNYSSELNVNALELDDSALYLCASSLDRDRLTDTQYFGPGTRLTVL.

This chain joins TRBV19 and TRBJ2-7; no definite D call. The V end lost 5 bases, the J end lost 3 bases, and 5 bases lay between the germline ends. Germline CDR1 and CDR2: LNHDA and SQIVND (reference sequence). The CDR3 covers 11 residues. CDR3 nucleotides: TGTGCCAGTAGTGCCAACTACGAGCAGTACTTC. Translation gives CASSANYEQYF. The full variable domain, with the rest looked up from reference TRBV19 and TRBJ2-7, is DGGITQSPKYLFRKEGQNVTLSCEQNLNHDAMYWYRQDPGQGLRLIYYSQIVNDFQKGDIAEGYSVSREKKESFPLTVTSAQKNPTAFYLCASSANYEQYFGPGTRLTVT.

The chain recombines TRBV19 with TRBJ1-4; TRBD1 might be the D (6 bases). The CDR3 has 15 amino acids. The germline V gene encodes CDR1 LNHDA and CDR2 SQIVND (reference sequence). V gave up 8 bases and J gave up 4 bases, with 17 bases separating them. CDR3 region: CASAPGEISNEKLFF. In DNA, the CDR3 is TGTGCCAGTGCCCCAGGGGAAATAAGTAATGAAAAACTGTTTTTT.

V usage is TRBV3-1 (or the pseudogene TRBV3-2) and J usage is TRBJ2-3; 10 bases line up with TRBD2. The trim removed 4 bases at V and 6 bases at J, leaving 4 bases unmatched. CDR1 is LGHDT and CDR2 is YNNKEL in the germline V gene (reference sequence). This CDR3 has 14 amino acids. CDR3 nucleotide sequence: TGTGCCAGCAGCCTGACTAGCGGGTGGGATACGCAGTATTTT. Amino acids: CASSLTSGWDTQYF.

The V call is TRBV7-9, the J call TRBJ2-1; D possibly uses TRBD1 or TRBD2 (5 bases each). The germline V and J ends were trimmed by 2 bases and 5 bases, with 10 bases remaining between them. In germline, CDR1 is SEHNR, CDR2 FQNEAQ (reference sequence). The CDR3 length is 14 residues. CDR3 in amino acids: CASSLLGDHNEQFF. The CDR3 DNA reads as TGTGCCAGCAGCTTATTAGGGGACCACAATGAGCAGTTCTTC.

A word on this clone: Within the sample, other DNA sequences also encode this same CDR3. V is TRBV5-1 and J is TRBJ1-1; the D is unclear. CDR1 is SGHRS, CDR2 YFSETQ, per germline. Trimming took off 0 bases at V and 0 bases at J, with 6 bases between the two ends. The CDR3 runs to 14 residues. The CDR3 protein is CASSLDGMNTEAFF. The DNA for the CDR3 is TGCGCCAGCAGCTTGGACGGAATGAACACTGAAGCTTTCTTT.

This clone was detected only once. The V and J genes are TRBV11-3 and TRBJ1-1; a possible D gene is TRBD1 (6 bases). Trimming cost V 6 bases and J 8 bases, with 22 bases left between them. In germline, CDR1 is SGHNT, CDR2 YENEEA. The CDR3 is 15 amino acids. The DNA of the CDR3 is TGTGCCAGCAGGTTACGATCGGGGGCCGGCAGGGAAGCTTTCTTT. This codes for CASRLRSGAGREAFF.

The chain is built from TRBV5-4 and TRBJ2-2, with 9 bases fitting TRBD1. The CDR3 totals 15 residues. Germline assignment: CDR1 SGHNT and CDR2 YYREEE (reference sequence). The J segment lost 5 bases and the V segment lost 2 bases, leaving 4 bases of the junction unmatched. In nucleotides, the CDR3 is TGTGCCAGCAGCTTCCGGGACAGGGAAACCGGGGAGCTGTTTTTT. Amino acids: CASSFRDRETGELFF.